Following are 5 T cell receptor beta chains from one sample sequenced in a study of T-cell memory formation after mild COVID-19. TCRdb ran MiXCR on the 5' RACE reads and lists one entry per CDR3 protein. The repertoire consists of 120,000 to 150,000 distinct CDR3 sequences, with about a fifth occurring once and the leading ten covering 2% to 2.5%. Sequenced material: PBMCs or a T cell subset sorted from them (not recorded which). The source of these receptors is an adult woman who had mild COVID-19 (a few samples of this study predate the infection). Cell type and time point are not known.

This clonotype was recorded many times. CDR3 nucleotides: TGTGCCAGCAGTTACGACGAAACCAATACGCAGTATTTT. This codes for CASSYDETNTQYF. The V call is TRBV6-5, the J call TRBJ2-3; D ambiguous. Looked up from germline, CDR1 is MNHEY and CDR2 is SVGAGI. This CDR3 has 13 amino acids. V lost 2 bases, J lost 7 bases, and 10 bases lay in between.

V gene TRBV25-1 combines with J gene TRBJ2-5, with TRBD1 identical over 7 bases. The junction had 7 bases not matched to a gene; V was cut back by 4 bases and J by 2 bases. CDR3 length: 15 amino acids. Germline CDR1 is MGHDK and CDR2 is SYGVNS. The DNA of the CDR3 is TGTGCCAGCAGTGTACAGGGGTGGCCTCAAGAGACCCAGTACTTC. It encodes CASSVQGWPQETQYF. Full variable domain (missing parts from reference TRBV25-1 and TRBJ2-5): EADIYQTPRYLVIGTGKKITLECSQTMGHDKMYWYQQDPGMELHLIHYSYGVNSTEKGDLSSESTVSRIRTEHFPLTLESARPSHTSQYLCASSVQGWPQETQYFGPGTRLLVL.

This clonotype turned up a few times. The CDR3: CASRIGQGVGEQYF. The CDR3 region has the DNA TGTGCCAGCAGGATTGGACAGGGGGTCGGAGAGCAGTACTTC. The rearrangement uses TRBV27 and TRBJ2-7; 10 positions match TRBD1. Germline V CDR1 and CDR2: MNHEY, SMNVEV (reference sequence). This CDR3 spans 14 amino acids. Losses at the gene ends were 6 bases for V and 7 bases for J; bases not matched to a gene: 9.

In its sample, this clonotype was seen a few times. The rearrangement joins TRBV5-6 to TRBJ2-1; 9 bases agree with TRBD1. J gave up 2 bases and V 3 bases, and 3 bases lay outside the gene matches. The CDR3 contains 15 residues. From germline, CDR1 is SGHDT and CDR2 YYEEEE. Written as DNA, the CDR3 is TGTGCCAGCAGCTGGACAGGGGCCCCCTACAATGAGCAGTTCTTC. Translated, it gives CASSWTGAPYNEQFF. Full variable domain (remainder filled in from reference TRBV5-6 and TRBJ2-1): DAGVTQSPTHLIKTRGQQVTLRCSPKSGHDTVSWYQQALGQGPQFIFQYYEEEERQRGNFPDRFSGHQFPNYSSELNVNALLLGDSALYLCASSWTGAPYNEQFFGPGTRLTVL.

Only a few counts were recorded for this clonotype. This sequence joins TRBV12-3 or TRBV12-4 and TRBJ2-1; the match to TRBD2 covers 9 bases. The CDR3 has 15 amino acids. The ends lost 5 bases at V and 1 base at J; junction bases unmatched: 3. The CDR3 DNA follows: TGTGCCAGCAGTCTGACTAGCGGATCCTACAATGAGCAGTTCTTC. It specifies CASSLTSGSYNEQFF.